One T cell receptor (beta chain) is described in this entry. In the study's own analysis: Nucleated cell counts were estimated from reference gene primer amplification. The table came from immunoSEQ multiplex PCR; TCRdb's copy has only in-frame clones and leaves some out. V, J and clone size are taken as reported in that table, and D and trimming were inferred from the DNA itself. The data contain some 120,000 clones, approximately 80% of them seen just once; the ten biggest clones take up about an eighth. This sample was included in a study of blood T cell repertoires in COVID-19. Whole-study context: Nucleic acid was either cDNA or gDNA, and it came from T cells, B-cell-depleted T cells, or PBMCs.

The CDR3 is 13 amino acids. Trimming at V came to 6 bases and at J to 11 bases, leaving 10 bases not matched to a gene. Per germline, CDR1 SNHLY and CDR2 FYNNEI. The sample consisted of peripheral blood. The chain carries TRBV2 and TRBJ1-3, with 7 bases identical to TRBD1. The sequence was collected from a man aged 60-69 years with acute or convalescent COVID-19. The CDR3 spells CASSSTGERAIYF. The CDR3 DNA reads TGTGCCAGCAGCTCAACAGGGGAGAGGGCCATATATTTT. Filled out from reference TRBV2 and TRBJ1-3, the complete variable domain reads EPEVTQTPSHQVTQMGQEVILRCVPISNHLYFYWYRQILGQKVEFLVSFYNNEISEKSEIFDDQFSVERPDGSNFTLKIRSTKLEDSAMYFCASSSTGERAIYFGEGSWLTVV.